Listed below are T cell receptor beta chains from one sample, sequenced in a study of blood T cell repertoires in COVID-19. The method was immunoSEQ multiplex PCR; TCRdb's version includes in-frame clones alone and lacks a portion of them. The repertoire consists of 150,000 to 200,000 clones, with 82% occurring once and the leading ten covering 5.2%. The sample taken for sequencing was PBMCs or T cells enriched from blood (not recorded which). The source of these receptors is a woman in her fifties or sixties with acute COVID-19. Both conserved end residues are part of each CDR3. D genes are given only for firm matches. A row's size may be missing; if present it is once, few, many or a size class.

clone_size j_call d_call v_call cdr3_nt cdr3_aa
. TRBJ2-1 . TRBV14 TGTGCCAGCAGCCAAGGTAGCGGACATCCTTCCTACAATGAGCAGTTCTTC CASSQGSGHPSYNEQFF
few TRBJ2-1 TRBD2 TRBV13 TGTGCCAGCAGCTTAGTCCTAGCGGGGACCTTCAATGAGCAGTTCTTC CASSLVLAGTFNEQFF
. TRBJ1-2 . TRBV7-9 TGTGCCAGCAGCTTCTCTACGCCGCTTCCTAACTATGGCTACACCTTC CASSFSTPLPNYGYTF
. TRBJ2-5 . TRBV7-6 TGTGCCAGCAGCCCAGGCCAAGAGACCCAGTACTTC CASSPGQETQYF
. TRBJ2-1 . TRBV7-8 TGTGCCAGCAGCTTATTCAGGTTTAGCTCCTACAATGAGCAGTTCTTC CASSLFRFSSYNEQFF
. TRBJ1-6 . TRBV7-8 TGTGCCAGCAGCTTAGACGGGGGATTAAGTTCACCCCTCCACTTT CASSLDGGLSSPLHF
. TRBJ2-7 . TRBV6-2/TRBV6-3 TGTGCCAGCAGTTACCGCGCGGGAATAGTCGACGAGCAGTACTTC CASSYRAGIVDEQYF
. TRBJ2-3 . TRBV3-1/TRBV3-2 TGTGCCAGCAGCCCCCAAATGGATACGCAGTATTTT CASSPQMDTQYF
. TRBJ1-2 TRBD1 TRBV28 TGTGCCAGCAGGCAAAGTCGTTGGGACAGGGGGCAAACCTTC CASRQSRWDRGQTF
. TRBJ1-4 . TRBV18 TGTGCCAGCTCACCGAGTTCCGATTATGAAAAACTGTTTTTT CASSPSSDYEKLFF
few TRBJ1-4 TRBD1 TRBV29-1 TGCAGCGCTGGGACAGGGGTATACGAAAAACTGTTTTTT CSAGTGVYEKLFF
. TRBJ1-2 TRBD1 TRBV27 TGTGCCAGCAGCTCCTCGGGACAGGGAGACTATGGCTACACCTTC CASSSSGQGDYGYTF
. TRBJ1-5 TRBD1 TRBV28 TGTGCCAAAGCGGTAACAGGGGGGGATCAGCCCCAGCATTTT CAKAVTGGDQPQHF
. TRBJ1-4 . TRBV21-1 TGTGCCAGCAGCATTGACAGGGATAATGAAAAACTGTTTTTT CASSIDRDNEKLFF
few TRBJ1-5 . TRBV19 TGTGCCAGTAGTATAGTAGCACAGGGTCTCCAGCCCCAGCATTTT CASSIVAQGLQPQHF
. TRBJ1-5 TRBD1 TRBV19 TGTGCCAGTAGTATGCCGGGACAGATTTATCAGCCCCAGCATTTT CASSMPGQIYQPQHF
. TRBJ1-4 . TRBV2 TGTGCCAGCCCGGCGGAAGGTAATGAAAAACTGTTTTTT CASPAEGNEKLFF
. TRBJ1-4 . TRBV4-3 TGCGCCAGCAGCCAAGCAACCAGGGGAGACGAAAAACTGTTTTTT CASSQATRGDEKLFF
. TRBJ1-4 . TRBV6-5 TGTGCCAGCAAAGGACAGACTAATGAAAAACTGTTTTTT CASKGQTNEKLFF
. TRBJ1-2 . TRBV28 TGTGCCATTGAAGGGGGTCTCACGTATGGCTACACCTTC CAIEGGLTYGYTF
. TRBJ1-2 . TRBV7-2 TGTGCCAGCAGCTTAGAATTCGGGGGGCCCTATGGCTACACCTTC CASSLEFGGPYGYTF
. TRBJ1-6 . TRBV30 TGTGCCTGGAGTGAGCTGTATAATTCACCCCTCCACTTT CAWSELYNSPLHF
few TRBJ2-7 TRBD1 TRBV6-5 TGTGCCAGCAGTTCCCCCGGGACAGGCTACGAGCAGTACTTC CASSSPGTGYEQYF
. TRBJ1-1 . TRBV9 TGTGCCAGCAGCGTAGTAGAAATGAACACTGAAGCTTTCTTT CASSVVEMNTEAFF
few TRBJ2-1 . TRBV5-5 TGTGCCAGCAGCTTGCTGGGGGGCAATGAGCAGTTCTTC CASSLLGGNEQFF
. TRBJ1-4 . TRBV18 TGTGCCAGCTCCAGAAGACAGGCTAATGAAAAACTGTTTTTT CASSRRQANEKLFF
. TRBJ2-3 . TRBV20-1 TGCAGTGCTAGTGTGGGGGGATTCACAGATACGCAGTATTTT CSASVGGFTDTQYF
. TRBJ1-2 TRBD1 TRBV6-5 TGTGCCAGCAGTTACTACGGGACAGGGAGAAGCTATGGCTACACCTTC CASSYYGTGRSYGYTF
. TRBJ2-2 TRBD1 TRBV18 TGTGCCAGCTCACCCCCCGGGACAGGGATTACCGGGGAGCTGTTTTTT CASSPPGTGITGELFF
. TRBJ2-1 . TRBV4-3 TGCGCCAGCAGCCCGACTAGTCTCTCCTACAATGAGCAGTTCTTC CASSPTSLSYNEQFF
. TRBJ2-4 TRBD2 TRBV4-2 TGTGCCAGCAGGGAGGGGCTAGCGGTAAGAGCCACCAAAAACATTCAGTACTTC CASREGLAVRATKNIQYF
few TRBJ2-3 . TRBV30 TGTGCCTGGAGGGCCGGGACACACCGCACAGATACGCAGTATTTT CAWRAGTHRTDTQYF
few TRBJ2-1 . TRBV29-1 TGCAGCGCGGGAAAGGGGGACCCTTACTACAATGAGCAGTTCTTC CSAGKGDPYYNEQFF
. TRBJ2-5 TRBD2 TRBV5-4 TGTGCCAGCAGCTTGGACGGGACTAGCGGTTTAGAGACCCAGTACTTC CASSLDGTSGLETQYF
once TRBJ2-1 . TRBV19 TGTGCCAGTTCCTGGGCGGGGGCGGTGAATGAGCAGTTCTTC CASSWAGAVNEQFF
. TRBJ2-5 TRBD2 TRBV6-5 TGTGCCAGCAGTTACTCTCTAGCGGGGCAAGAGACCCAGTACTTC CASSYSLAGQETQYF
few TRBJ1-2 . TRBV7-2 TGTGCCATCAACAGAAACAGGGCCCATGGCTACACCTTC CAINRNRAHGYTF
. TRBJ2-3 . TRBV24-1 TGTGCCACCAGTGATTTATACCTAGCTGGAGATACGCAGTATTTT CATSDLYLAGDTQYF
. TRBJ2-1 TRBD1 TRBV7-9 TGTGCCAGCAGCTTGACAGGGTTTAGGCAACACCCACGCTACAATGAGCAGTTCTTC CASSLTGFRQHPRYNEQFF
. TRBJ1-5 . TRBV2 TGTGCTTCTGGTTTCGGGGAAAATCAGCCCCAGCATTTT CASGFGENQPQHF
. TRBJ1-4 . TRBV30 TGTGCCTGGAGTGTGTCGGAGTACGAAAAACTGTTTTTT CAWSVSEYEKLFF
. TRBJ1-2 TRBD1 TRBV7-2 TGTGCCAGCAGCTTGGGACAGGGGGAAAACTATGGCTACACCTTC CASSLGQGENYGYTF
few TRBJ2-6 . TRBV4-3 TGCGCCAGCAGCCCCCACAACTCTGGGGCCAACGTCCTGACTTTC CASSPHNSGANVLTF
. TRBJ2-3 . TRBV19 TGTGCCAGTAGTATGGGAGGTGGGGTGACAGATACGCAGTATTTT CASSMGGGVTDTQYF
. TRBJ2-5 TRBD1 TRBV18 TGTGCCAGCTCGTCCCAGGGACAGCAAGAGACCCAGTACTTC CASSSQGQQETQYF
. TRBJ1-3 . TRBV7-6 TGTGCCAGCAGCTCCGGGGGTGGAAACACCATATATTTT CASSSGGGNTIYF
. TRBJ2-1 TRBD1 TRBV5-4 TGTGCCAGCCCCACTGGACAGGGGGCCTCCAATGAGCAGTTCTTC CASPTGQGASNEQFF
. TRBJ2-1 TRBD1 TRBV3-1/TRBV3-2 TGTGCCAGCAGCCGTGCCGGGACAGCCTACAATGAGCAGTTCTTC CASSRAGTAYNEQFF
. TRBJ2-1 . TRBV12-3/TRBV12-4 TGTGCCAGCAGTCAAATTAATGAGCAGTTCTTC CASSQINEQFF
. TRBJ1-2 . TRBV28 TGTGCCAGCCTGTTTGGTGAGGCCTATGGCTACACCTTC CASLFGEAYGYTF
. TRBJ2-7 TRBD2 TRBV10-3 TGTGCCATCAGCCCCTCTAGCGGGAGGGGTAGCTACGAGCAGTACTTC CAISPSSGRGSYEQYF
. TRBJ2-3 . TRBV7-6 TGTGCCAGCAGCTTAGCCCCAGGAGGGGACACAGATACGCAGTATTTT CASSLAPGGDTDTQYF
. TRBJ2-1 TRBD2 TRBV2 TGTGCCAGCAAGGTAGACGGGGGGAATGAGCAGTTCTTC CASKVDGGNEQFF
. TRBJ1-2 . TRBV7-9 TGTGCCAGTGTCCGGGACACTTTAAGAGGCTACACCTTC CASVRDTLRGYTF